Shown below are 32 T cell receptor beta chains from a single sample sequenced in a study of CD8 T cells in ankylosing spondylitis. TCRdb passed the 5' RACE reads through MiXCR, listing each CDR3 protein once. The sample lists 100,000 to 150,000 distinct CDR3 sequences, about 6.4% seen once, with 12% in the top ten. Sequenced: blood, either unsorted or a sorted T cell fraction (not recorded which). Receptors were obtained from a male donor with ankylosing spondylitis or in good health (not recorded which).

This clonotype showed up many times. This chain joins TRBV12-3 or TRBV12-4 and TRBJ1-6, with TRBD1 matching over 12 bases. The CDR3 loop spans 17 amino acids. V shed 6 bases, J shed 7 bases, and the junction held 10 bases outside the gene matches. The CDR3 sequence is CASRQIGTGGQNSPLHF. CDR3 nucleotides: TGTGCCAGCAGGCAGATAGGGACAGGGGGCCAAAATTCACCCCTCCACTTT.

This clonotype was detected many times. CDR3 DNA sequence: TGTGCCAGCAGCCCGAGGACAGGGGACACTGAAGCTTTCTTT. Encoded protein: CASSPRTGDTEAFF. The gene calls are TRBV3-1 and TRBJ1-1; 9 nucleotides agree with TRBD1. The CDR3 runs to 14 residues. The germline CDR1 and CDR2 sequences are LGHDT and YNNKEL (reference sequence). V trimming: 4 bases; J trimming: 3 bases; junction bases outside the gene matches: 3.

The chain recombines TRBV20-1 with TRBJ1-2; a weak D match, TRBD1 (5 bases). The germline V gene has CDR1 DFQATT and CDR2 SNEGSKA (reference sequence). The ends were cut back, 2 bases at V and 5 bases at J, with 12 bases in the middle. This CDR3 spans 13 amino acids. CDR3: CSARLGVGYGYTF. In DNA, the CDR3 is TGCAGTGCTAGACTAGGGGTAGGATATGGCTACACCTTC.

In its sample, this clonotype was seen many times. The chain uses TRBV6-1 and TRBJ1-5, with D unclear. The germline V gene encodes CDR1 MNHNS and CDR2 SASEGT. V was pared by 6 bases and J by 2 bases, with 11 bases between. The CDR3 extends over 14 amino acids. The CDR3 is CASSPNGGNQPQHF. Written as DNA, the CDR3 is TGTGCCAGCAGCCCCAACGGCGGCAATCAGCCCCAGCATTTT.

The chain uses TRBV5-1 and TRBJ1-3, with D perhaps TRBD1 (5 bases). The CDR3 covers 16 residues. V lost 4 bases and J 4 bases, leaving 18 bases between the germline ends. Per the germline V gene, CDR1 is SGHRS and CDR2 is YFSETQ. The CDR3 nucleotides read TGCGCCAGCAGCACCACAGGCGCGGGATCCGGAAACACCATATATTTT. Translated, it gives CASSTTGAGSGNTIYF.

The rearrangement joins TRBV19 to TRBJ1-6; 9 bases align to TRBD1. This CDR3 contains 14 residues. The V gene end was trimmed by 11 bases and the J gene end by 14 bases; junction bases not matched to a gene: 16. CDR1 and CDR2 (germline): LNHDA, SQIVND (reference sequence). CDR3 region: CAVKTGGLGGSLHF. The CDR3 bases are TGTGCCGTAAAAACAGGGGGCCTCGGGGGATCCCTCCACTTT.

This clonotype was observed many times. The gene calls are TRBV20-1 and TRBJ2-2; no firm D call. In germline, CDR1 is DFQATT, CDR2 SNEGSKA (reference sequence). V was shortened by 3 bases and J by 4 bases, with 9 bases between the two germline ends. The CDR3 spans 13 residues. CDR3 nucleotides: TGCAGTGCTAGCTCTTCGGCCACCGGGGAGCTGTTTTTT. The encoded protein is CSASSSATGELFF.

CDR3 DNA: TGTGCCAGCAGTTATCAGGGTCTTTTGGTAGAGACCCAGTACTTC. This gives the protein CASSYQGLLVETQYF. The gene calls are TRBV11-2 and TRBJ2-5; D possibly corresponds to TRBD1 (5 bases). This CDR3 has 15 residues. Germline V CDR1 and CDR2: SGHAT, FQNNGV. The V and J ends lost 6 bases and 4 bases respectively, with 18 bases between them.

This clonotype was seen at least ten times. This chain joins TRBV5-1 and TRBJ2-7; 11 nucleotides line up with TRBD1. Trimming removed 4 bases from V and 5 bases from J; junction bases left unmatched: 5. The length of the CDR3 is 14 residues. In germline, CDR1 is SGHRS, CDR2 YFSETQ. In DNA form, the CDR3 reads TGCGCCAGCAGCGGACAGGGGGCGTGGGACGAGCAGTACTTC. Encoded protein: CASSGQGAWDEQYF.

This clonotype has ten or more counts. V is TRBV10-3 and J is TRBJ1-6, with D unclear. The CDR3 length is 15 residues. The ends were cut back, 4 bases at V and 7 bases at J, with 14 bases in the middle. Germline loops: CDR1 ENHRY, CDR2 SYGVKD. The DNA of the CDR3 is TGTGCCATCAGTGGCCGGGTCCCTGGGAATTCACCCCTCCACTTT. It encodes CAISGRVPGNSPLHF.

This clonotype was detected many times. The chain carries TRBV7-2 and TRBJ2-7; a possible D gene is TRBD2 (6 bases). CDR3 length: 14 residues. The germline V gene has CDR1 SGHTA and CDR2 FQGNSA. V was cut by 0 bases and J by 4 bases, with 10 bases left in between. CDR3 in DNA: TGTGCCAGCAGCTTAGCGGCGGGGATGTACGAGCAGTACTTC. The encoded protein is CASSLAAGMYEQYF.

In the case of this clonotype: It may be a read error: a sequence one base away is much more abundant. The V gene is TRBV12-3 or TRBV12-4, the J gene TRBJ2-5, with D possibly matching TRBD2 (5 bases). CDR3 length: 14 residues. The CDR3 sequence: CACSWVSGQETQYF. CDR3 coding DNA: TGTGCCTGCAGTTGGGTCAGCGGACAAGAGACCCAGTACTTC.

This clonotype was recorded many times. The chain is built from TRBV20-1 and TRBJ2-1; perhaps TRBD2 as D (6 bases). Per the germline V gene, CDR1 is DFQATT and CDR2 is SNEGSKA (reference sequence). The ends were cut back, 2 bases at V and 3 bases at J, with 11 bases in the middle. The CDR3 is 14 residues long. This CDR3 is CSARTGAGYNEQFF. The CDR3 DNA is TGCAGTGCTAGAACGGGAGCAGGCTACAATGAGCAGTTCTTC.

This clonotype was seen many times. The CDR3 is CASSFAGAETQYF. CDR3 bases: TGCGCCAGCAGCTTCGCGGGTGCGGAGACCCAGTACTTC. V gene TRBV5-1 combines with J gene TRBJ2-5; D is possibly TRBD2 (5 bases). Germline V gene lookup returns CDR1 SGHRS and CDR2 YFSETQ. This CDR3 is built from 13 residues. The germline V and J ends were trimmed by 2 bases and 5 bases, with 10 bases remaining between them.

The table lists this clonotype with many counts. The rearrangement joins TRBV20-1 to TRBJ2-2; 7 nucleotides align to TRBD2. This CDR3 is 17 amino acids long. Germline lookup yields CDR1 DFQATT and CDR2 SNEGSKA (reference sequence). The junction had 15 bases not matched to a gene; V was cut back by 1 base and J by 7 bases. CDR3 amino acids: CSARVGAGPGLGGELFF. The CDR3 coding sequence is TGCAGTGCTAGAGTTGGAGCGGGACCCGGGTTGGGCGGGGAGCTGTTTTTT.

This clonotype was picked up many times. This rearrangement joins TRBV9 to TRBJ2-2; 8 positions match TRBD1. The CDR3 spans 16 residues. CDR1 is SGDLS and CDR2 is YYNGEE in the germline V gene. The V and J ends lost 0 bases and 1 base, in that order; junction bases with no gene match: 2. CDR3 sequence reads: CASSVVGTGNTGELFF. DNA for the CDR3: TGTGCCAGCAGCGTAGTTGGGACAGGGAACACCGGGGAGCTGTTTTTT.

The sample holds many counts of this clonotype. V gene TRBV3-1 combines with J gene TRBJ1-1; 7 nucleotides align to TRBD1. The CDR3 is 14 residues long. Germline CDR1 and CDR2: LGHDT and YNNKEL (reference sequence). V trimming: 3 bases; J trimming: 1 base; junction bases outside the gene matches: 2. The CDR3 coding sequence is TGTGCCAGCAGCCACGGGACAGAGAACACTGAAGCTTTCTTT. Protein: CASSHGTENTEAFF.

This clonotype was seen at least ten times. This sequence joins TRBV6-2 or TRBV6-3 and TRBJ2-3; 10 nucleotides align to TRBD2. V gave up 5 bases and J gave up 4 bases; unmatched junction bases: 3. CDR3 length: 14 residues. The germline CDR1 and CDR2 sequences are MNHEY and SVGEGT. The CDR3, as DNA: TGTGCCAGCAGTCTAGCGGGAGTGCCAGATACGCAGTATTTT. This codes for CASSLAGVPDTQYF.

Here the CDR3 DNA reads TGCAGCGTTGAAAACGGGAGGACCACCTACAATGAGCAGTTCTTC. Translated, it gives CSVENGRTTYNEQFF. This chain connects TRBV29-1 to TRBJ2-1, with TRBD2 matching over 7 bases. The germline V gene encodes CDR1 SQVTM and CDR2 ANQGSEA. CDR3 size: 15 residues. Losses at the gene ends were 2 bases for V and 2 bases for J; bases not matched to a gene: 6.

This clonotype came up many times. The DNA for the CDR3 is TGTGCCACCAGCGAGGGCTTGGGACAGAGCTACACCGGGGAGCTGTTTTTT. As protein: CATSEGLGQSYTGELFF. The chain has TRBV15 and TRBJ2-2; 7 nucleotides agree with TRBD1. V lost 5 bases to trimming and J lost 3 bases; unmatched junction nucleotides: 12. The length of the CDR3 is 17 residues. Germline V gene data show CDR1 as LNHNV and CDR2 as YYDKDF (reference sequence).

This clonotype was counted at least ten times. J is TRBJ2-7 and V is TRBV5-1; a possible D gene is TRBD1 (6 bases). Trimming pared 4 bases from V and 1 base from J, leaving 12 bases between. This CDR3 contains 14 residues. The germline gives CDR1 SGHRS, CDR2 YFSETQ. The CDR3: CASSVTGSSYEQYF. DNA for the CDR3: TGCGCCAGCAGCGTAACAGGGAGTTCCTACGAGCAGTACTTC.

There are a few counts of this clonotype. The gene calls are TRBV29-1 and TRBJ2-7; D is unclear. The V gene lost 5 bases and the J gene lost 2 bases, with 16 bases spanning the gap. The CDR3 has 14 amino acids. Germline V gives CDR1 SQVTM, CDR2 ANQGSEA. The CDR3 DNA sequence: TGCAGCGTTAGGGTGGCAGGTAGGGCCTACGAGCAGTACTTC. It is translated as CSVRVAGRAYEQYF.

This clonotype was seen a handful of times. The rearrangement links TRBV18 to TRBJ1-2; 8 positions agree with TRBD1. The J segment lost 4 bases and the V segment lost 6 bases, leaving 10 bases of the junction unmatched. The CDR3 extends over 15 amino acids. Germline values: CDR1 KGHSH, CDR2 LQKENI. The CDR3 bases are TGTGCCAGCTCCCCTGGACAGGGAGAGCTCTATGGCTACACCTTC. Protein: CASSPGQGELYGYTF.

In this sample, this clonotype turned up many times. The V gene is TRBV6-5, the J gene TRBJ2-3, with 7 bases that match TRBD2. The V segment lost 0 bases and the J segment 2 bases; nucleotides outside the gene matches: 5. Germline V gives CDR1 MNHEY, CDR2 SVGAGI. This CDR3 has 16 residues. In nucleotides, the CDR3 is TGTGCCAGCAGTTACTCGATGAGCGGGACCACAGATACGCAGTATTTT. Translated: CASSYSMSGTTDTQYF.

This clonotype has ten or more counts. This chain uses TRBV20-1 with TRBJ2-1; tentatively, D is TRBD2 (5 bases). Germline values: CDR1 DFQATT, CDR2 SNEGSKA (reference sequence). V shed 1 base and J shed 9 bases, with 19 bases lying between them. This CDR3 has 15 residues. The CDR3 DNA reads as TGCAGTGCTAGAGCGGTGACTAACACGTGGGGTGAGCAGTTCTTC. This codes for CSARAVTNTWGEQFF.

This clonotype has ten or more counts. The chain couples TRBV10-3 to TRBJ2-3, with 14 bases identical to TRBD2. The germline V gene encodes CDR1 ENHRY and CDR2 SYGVKD. The CDR3 is 17 amino acids. Losses at the gene ends were 4 bases for V and 3 bases for J; bases not matched to a gene: 6. Here the CDR3 reads CAISGLAGGQLTDTQYF. DNA for the CDR3: TGTGCCATCAGTGGACTAGCGGGGGGGCAGTTGACAGATACGCAGTATTTT.

This clonotype was recorded at least ten times. This chain joins TRBV7-2 and TRBJ2-7; 9 bases align to TRBD2. V shed 6 bases and J 5 bases; nucleotides not matched to a gene: 11. CDR3 length equals 15 residues. Germline V CDR1 and CDR2: SGHTA, FQGNSA. The DNA of the CDR3 is TGTGCCAGCAGTCTTAGCGGGAGAATTCGTCACGAGCAGTACTTC. It codes for CASSLSGRIRHEQYF.

This clonotype appeared many times. The chain is built from TRBV24-1 and TRBJ2-7; tentatively, D is TRBD1 (5 bases). The CDR3 consists of 14 residues. Germline V gives CDR1 KGHDR, CDR2 SFDVKD. Trimming pared 4 bases from V and 0 bases from J, leaving 9 bases between. DNA for the CDR3: TGTGCCACCAGTGACAAGGACAACTCCTACGAGCAGTACTTC. It encodes CATSDKDNSYEQYF.

This clonotype was counted at least ten times. The V gene is TRBV6-1, the J gene TRBJ2-1; D is perhaps TRBD2 (7 bases). The germline V gene encodes CDR1 MNHNS and CDR2 SASEGT. The CDR3 contains 16 residues. The germline V and J ends were trimmed by 7 bases and 6 bases, with 22 bases remaining between them. CDR3 sequence reads: CASINQPRGGGNEQFF. As DNA, the CDR3 is TGTGCCAGCATCAACCAACCCCGGGGAGGGGGCAATGAGCAGTTCTTC.

In its sample, this clonotype was seen many times. This chain uses TRBV5-1 with TRBJ1-2, with a possible D match to TRBD1 (6 bases). Trimming shortened V by 4 bases and J by 0 bases, and 10 bases separated the two germline ends. The CDR3 covers 14 residues. Germline V CDR1 and CDR2: SGHRS, YFSETQ. The CDR3 spells CASSPTGSNYGYTF. DNA of the CDR3: TGCGCCAGCAGCCCCACAGGGTCTAACTATGGCTACACCTTC.

This clonotype showed up many times. This CDR3 is CSARDRVAGTIGELFF. CDR3 sequence (DNA): TGCAGTGCTAGAGATAGGGTAGCGGGAACGATCGGGGAGCTGTTTTTT. The chain carries TRBV20-1 and TRBJ2-2, with 8 bases identical to TRBD2. From germline, CDR1 is DFQATT and CDR2 SNEGSKA (reference sequence). Trimming cost V 0 bases and J 7 bases; bases outside gene matches: 10. CDR3 size: 16 residues.

This clonotype was observed many times. The J gene is TRBJ2-2, the V gene TRBV9; TRBD1 matches 7 bases. This CDR3 region has 16 residues. In germline, CDR1 is SGDLS, CDR2 YYNGEE. The junction had 10 bases not matched to a gene; V was cut back by 4 bases and J by 4 bases. Here the CDR3 reads CASSWLGGAGTGELFF. CDR3 DNA: TGTGCCAGCAGCTGGCTAGGGGGCGCGGGCACCGGGGAGCTGTTTTTT.